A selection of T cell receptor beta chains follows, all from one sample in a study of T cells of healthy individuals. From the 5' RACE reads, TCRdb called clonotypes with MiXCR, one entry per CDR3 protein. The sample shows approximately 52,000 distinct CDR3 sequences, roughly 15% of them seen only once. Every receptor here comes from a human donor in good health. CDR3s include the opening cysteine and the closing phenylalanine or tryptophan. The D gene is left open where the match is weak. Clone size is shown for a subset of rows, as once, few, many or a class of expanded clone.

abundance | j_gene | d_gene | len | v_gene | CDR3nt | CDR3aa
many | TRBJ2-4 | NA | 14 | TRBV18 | TGTGCCAGCTCACCAGGGGTAGCCAAAAACATTCAGTACTTC | CASSPGVAKNIQYF
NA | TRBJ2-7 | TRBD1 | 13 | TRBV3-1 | TGTGCCAGCAGCCACGGGACAGGGGGCGAGCAGTACTTC | CASSHGTGGEQYF
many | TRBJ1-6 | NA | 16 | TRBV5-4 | TGTGCCAGCAGCTTGAAGACGGCCCCCCTGGGTTCACCCCTCCACTTT | CASSLKTAPLGSPLHF
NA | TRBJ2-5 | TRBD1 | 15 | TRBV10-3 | TGTGCCATCAGTGAGTATGGGACAGCCCAAGAGACCCAGTACTTC | CAISEYGTAQETQYF
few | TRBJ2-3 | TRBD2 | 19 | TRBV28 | TGTGCCAGCAGTTTAAGGGTAGCGGGAGTGTGGGAAGGCACAGATACGCAGTATTTT | CASSLRVAGVWEGTDTQYF
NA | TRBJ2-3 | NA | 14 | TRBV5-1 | TGCGCCAGCAGCTTGAGCAGGAGCACAGATACGCAGTATTTT | CASSLSRSTDTQYF
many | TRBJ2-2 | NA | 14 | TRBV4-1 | TGCGCCAGCAGCCAAGTGGGATTCTCCGGGGAGCTGTTTTTT | CASSQVGFSGELFF
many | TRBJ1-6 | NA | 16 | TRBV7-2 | TGTGCCAGCAGCTTAAGGGGCAGGGCGTCCGGTTCACCCCTCCACTTT | CASSLRGRASGSPLHF
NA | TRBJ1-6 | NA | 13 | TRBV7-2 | TGTGCCAGCAGCTTGAGTGAGGGTTCACCCCTCCACTTT | CASSLSEGSPLHF
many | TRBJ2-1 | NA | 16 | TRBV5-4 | TGTGCCAGCAGCTTGGTAGCCATACCTACCTACAATGAGCAGTTCTTC | CASSLVAIPTYNEQFF
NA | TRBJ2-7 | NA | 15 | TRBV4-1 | TGCGCCAGCAGCCAAGGATACAGAACCTCCTACGAGCAGTACTTC | CASSQGYRTSYEQYF
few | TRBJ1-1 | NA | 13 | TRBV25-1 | TGTGCCAGCAGTGAGTACGGAACAGGTGAAGCTTTCTTT | CASSEYGTGEAFF
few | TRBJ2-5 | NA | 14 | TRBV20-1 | TGCAGTGCTACCGGAGGGGGGAGGGAAGAGACCCAGTACTTC | CSATGGGREETQYF
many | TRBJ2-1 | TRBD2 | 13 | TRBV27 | TGTGCCAGCAGCCGCGGGGGTTTATCATCCCAGTTCTTC | CASSRGGLSSQFF
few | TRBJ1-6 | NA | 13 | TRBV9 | TGTGCCAGCAGCCGGGAGCATAATTCACCCCTCCACTTT | CASSREHNSPLHF
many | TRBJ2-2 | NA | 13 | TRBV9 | TGTGCCAGCAGCGCTGACAGCACCGGGGAGCTGTTTTTT | CASSADSTGELFF
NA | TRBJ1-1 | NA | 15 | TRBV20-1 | TGCAGTGCTCAAGAAGGGGGTACCCTTGGGACTGAAGCTTTCTTT | CSAQEGGTLGTEAFF
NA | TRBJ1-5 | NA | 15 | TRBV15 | TGTGCCACCAGCAGAGACCCTTGGAGCAATCAGCCCCAGCATTTT | CATSRDPWSNQPQHF
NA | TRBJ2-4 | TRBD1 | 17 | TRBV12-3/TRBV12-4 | TGTGCCAGCAGTTTCCCCCGGACAGGGCTAGCCAAAAACATTCAGTACTTC | CASSFPRTGLAKNIQYF
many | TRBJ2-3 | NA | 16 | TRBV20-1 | TGCAGTGCTAGGGGGCTGGCGGGCCTTAGCACAGATACGCAGTATTTT | CSARGLAGLSTDTQYF
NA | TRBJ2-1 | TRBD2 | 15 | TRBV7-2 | TGTGCCAGCAGCTTAGACCTCGCGGGGGGAGGTGAGCAGTTCTTC | CASSLDLAGGGEQFF
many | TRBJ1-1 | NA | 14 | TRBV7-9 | TGTGCCAGCAGCCCCACAGGGCTCGACACTGAAGCTTTCTTT | CASSPTGLDTEAFF
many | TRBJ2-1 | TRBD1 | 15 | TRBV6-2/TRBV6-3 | TGTGCCAGCAGGGGTCAGGGGGCTGCCTACAATGAGCAGTTCTTC | CASRGQGAAYNEQFF
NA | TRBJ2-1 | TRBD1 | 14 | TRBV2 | TGTGCCAGCAGTGCCCGGGACAGGGCCAATGAGCAGTTCTTC | CASSARDRANEQFF
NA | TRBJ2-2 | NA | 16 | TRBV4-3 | TGCGCCAGCAGCCAAGATAGTCCCGGGGGAGGCGGGGAGCTGTTTTTT | CASSQDSPGGGGELFF
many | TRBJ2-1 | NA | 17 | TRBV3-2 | TGTGCCAGCAGCCCAGATCAGGGGACGAGCTCCTACAATGAGCAGTTCTTC | CASSPDQGTSSYNEQFF
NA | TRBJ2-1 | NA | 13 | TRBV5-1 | TGCGCCAGCAGCTTGGTTCGAGGCAATGAGCAGTTCTTC | CASSLVRGNEQFF
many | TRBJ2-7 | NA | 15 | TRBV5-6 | TGTGCCAGCACCCCCTCGGGGGAGAGCTCCTACGAGCAGTACTTC | CASTPSGESSYEQYF
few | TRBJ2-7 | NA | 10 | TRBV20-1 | TGCAGTGCTGTAGACCACGAGCAGTACTTC | CSAVDHEQYF